This is a list of T cell receptor beta chains from one sample in a study of T cell responses to AZD1222 COVID-19 vaccine. The protocol was immunoSEQ multiplex PCR, while the TCRdb copy is restricted to in-frame clones and leaves out a portion. This table holds under 130,000 clones, roughly nine tenths found once. This sample comprised peripheral blood, obtained on day 0 of AZD1222 vaccination. The receptors come from an adult in good health. Both conserved end residues are part of each CDR3. A D gene is named only where the DNA matches it firmly. Expanded clones get a size class; other rows say once, few or many, or leave the size out.

length	V	J	size	D	CDR3	DNA
13	TRBV7-3	TRBJ2-7	NA	NA	CASSISLGDEQYF	TGTGCCAGCAGCATCTCTCTCGGGGACGAGCAGTACTTC
11	TRBV12-3/TRBV12-4	TRBJ2-7	NA	NA	CASSLDYEQYF	TGTGCCAGCAGTTTAGACTACGAGCAGTACTTC
17	TRBV15	TRBJ1-2	NA	NA	CATSRGDAGANRYGYTF	TGTGCCACCAGCAGAGGCGATGCGGGGGCAAATCGCTATGGCTACACCTTC
16	TRBV5-1	TRBJ2-7	NA	TRBD1	CASSLALGQGDYEQYF	TGCGCCAGCAGCTTGGCCCTCGGCCAGGGGGACTACGAGCAGTACTTC
14	TRBV3-1/TRBV3-2	TRBJ2-3	NA	TRBD2	CASSQGGAKYTQYF	TGTGCCAGCAGCCAGGGAGGGGCGAAATATACGCAGTATTTT
12	TRBV9	TRBJ2-3	NA	NA	CASSDQGDTQYF	TGTGCCAGCAGCGACCAGGGAGATACGCAGTATTTT
14	TRBV2	TRBJ2-1	NA	NA	CASTPLHSYNEQFF	TGTGCCAGCACCCCCCTACACTCCTACAATGAGCAGTTCTTC
18	TRBV5-1	TRBJ2-1	NA	TRBD2	CASSWTSATPRSYNEQFF	TGCGCCAGCAGTTGGACTAGCGCTACCCCCCGCTCCTACAATGAGCAGTTCTTC
16	TRBV3-1/TRBV3-2	TRBJ1-2	NA	TRBD1	CASSLRDRVSSYGYTF	TGTGCCAGCAGCCTCCGGGACAGGGTTAGCTCCTATGGCTACACCTTC
14	TRBV5-1	TRBJ2-5	NA	TRBD1	CASGDRGGRETQYF	TGCGCCAGCGGGGACAGGGGCGGTCGGGAGACCCAGTACTTC
17	TRBV7-9	TRBJ1-4	NA	NA	CASSLSRGGQSSEKLFF	TGTGCCAGCAGCTTGTCAAGGGGAGGACAGTCGAGTGAAAAACTGTTTTTT
15	TRBV19	TRBJ1-1	few	TRBD1	CASSPGTGVNTEAFF	TGTGCCAGTAGTCCAGGGACAGGGGTGAACACTGAAGCTTTCTTT
15	TRBV7-2	TRBJ2-1	NA	NA	CASSLASGPSGEQFF	TGTGCCAGCAGCTTAGCTAGCGGCCCTTCCGGGGAGCAGTTCTTC
13	TRBV30	TRBJ2-3	NA	NA	CAWRVTSTDTQYF	TGTGCCTGGAGGGTAACTAGCACAGATACGCAGTATTTT
15	TRBV7-2	TRBJ2-7	NA	TRBD2	CASSGGLARTYEQYF	TGTGCCAGCAGCGGGGGACTAGCGCGCACCTACGAGCAGTACTTC
14	TRBV5-1	TRBJ1-1	NA	NA	CASSLVQGNTEAFF	TGCGCCAGCAGCTTGGTCCAGGGGAACACTGAAGCTTTCTTT
15	TRBV5-4	TRBJ1-2	NA	NA	CASSSTGGVNYGYTF	TGTGCCAGCAGCTCGACCGGGGGGGTGAACTATGGCTACACCTTC
16	TRBV3-1/TRBV3-2	TRBJ2-1	few	NA	CASSQEGRSSYNEQFF	TGTGCCAGCAGCCAAGAAGGGCGGTCCTCCTACAATGAGCAGTTCTTC
13	TRBV19	TRBJ2-1	NA	TRBD2	CASASGRDNEQFF	TGTGCCAGTGCGAGCGGGAGGGACAATGAGCAGTTCTTC
15	TRBV28	TRBJ2-7	NA	TRBD1	CASSLGGQGIYEQYF	TGTGCCAGCAGTTTAGGTGGACAGGGGATCTACGAGCAGTACTTC
15	TRBV19	TRBJ2-1	NA	TRBD1	CASSMDRVDINEQFF	TGTGCCAGTAGTATGGACAGGGTCGACATTAATGAGCAGTTCTTC
15	TRBV4-2	TRBJ2-1	NA	TRBD1	CASSQEGQGAGEQFF	TGTGCCAGCAGCCAAGAAGGTCAGGGGGCAGGTGAGCAGTTCTTC
13	TRBV6-5	TRBJ1-4	few	TRBD1	CAADKGADEKLFF	TGTGCCGCCGATAAGGGGGCGGACGAAAAACTGTTTTTT
15	TRBV5-8	TRBJ2-1	NA	NA	CASSLVRAAYNEQFF	TGTGCCAGCAGCTTGGTCCGGGCGGCCTACAATGAGCAGTTCTTC
15	TRBV4-3	TRBJ1-2	once	NA	CASRRYGGHDYGYTF	TGCGCCAGCAGACGATACGGGGGTCACGACTATGGCTACACCTTC
15	TRBV5-6	TRBJ1-1	NA	NA	CASSLIRSMNTEAFF	TGTGCCAGCAGCTTGATAAGGTCCATGAACACTGAAGCTTTCTTT
16	TRBV5-4	TRBJ2-6	NA	TRBD1	CASSLADRVGANVLTF	TGTGCCAGCAGCTTGGCCGACAGGGTTGGGGCCAACGTCCTGACTTTC
14	TRBV11-2	TRBJ2-5	once	TRBD1	CASSPSTGPETQYF	TGTGCCAGCAGCCCCTCGACAGGGCCGGAGACCCAGTACTTC